Below are 12 T cell receptor beta chains sequenced from a single sample in a study of CD8 T cells in ankylosing spondylitis. TCRdb ran MiXCR on the 5' RACE reads and lists one entry per CDR3 protein. Of around 130,000 distinct CDR3 sequences listed, about 6.5% were seen once; the top ten hold 12%. Sequencing used blood, either unsorted or a sorted T cell fraction (not recorded which). All receptors come from a male donor with ankylosing spondylitis or in good health (not recorded which).

This clonotype has at least ten counts. This chain links TRBV7-2 with TRBJ1-3; TRBD1 matches at 7 bases. The CDR3 runs to 15 residues. From germline, CDR1 is SGHTA and CDR2 FQGNSA. V shed 5 bases and J 2 bases; nucleotides not matched to a gene: 6. The CDR3 DNA reads as TGTGCCAGCAGCGCTCAGGGGGGAGCTGGAAACACCATATATTTT. Translating it yields CASSAQGGAGNTIYF.

The table lists this clonotype with many counts. The V gene is TRBV12-3 or TRBV12-4, the J gene TRBJ1-5, with 10 nucleotides matching TRBD1. There are 15 residues in the CDR3. V shed 6 bases and J 2 bases; nucleotides not matched to a gene: 4. DNA of the CDR3: TGTGCCAGCAGCTGGGACAGGGGAGGCAATCAGCCCCAGCATTTT. Protein sequence: CASSWDRGGNQPQHF.

This clonotype was detected ten times or more. V usage is TRBV25-1 and J usage is TRBJ2-7; D gene ambiguous. The ends were cut back, 6 bases at V and 3 bases at J, with 15 bases in the middle. This CDR3 has 14 amino acids. Per the germline V gene, CDR1 is MGHDK and CDR2 is SYGVNS. The CDR3 is CASSVAGTDYEQYF. As DNA, the CDR3 is TGTGCCAGCAGCGTAGCAGGAACGGACTACGAGCAGTACTTC.

This clonotype was counted at least ten times. The J gene is TRBJ2-7, the V gene TRBV5-1; D is ambiguous. Germline CDR1 SGHRS, CDR2 YFSETQ. The V gene lost 0 bases and the J gene lost 0 bases, with 10 bases spanning the gap. This CDR3 spans 15 amino acids. The CDR3 loop is CASSLELPVSYEQYF. The CDR3 nucleotides are TGCGCCAGCAGCTTGGAACTCCCGGTCTCCTACGAGCAGTACTTC. Looking up the rest from reference TRBV5-1 and TRBJ2-7 gives the full variable domain: KAGVTQTPRYLIKTRGQQVTLSCSPISGHRSVSWYQQTPGQGLQFLFEYFSETQRNKGNFPGRFSGRQFSNSRSEMNVSTLELGDSALYLCASSLELPVSYEQYFGPGTRLTVT.

With regard to this clonotype: This may arise from a read error, as a much more abundant clone is one base away. CDR3 sequence reads: CASTSTPGQGARNGSTF. CDR3 coding DNA: TGCGCCAGCACTTCAACGCCCGGACAGGGGGCGAGGAATGGCTCCACCTTC. This sequence joins TRBV5-1 and TRBJ1-2, with 11 bases identical to TRBD1. The CDR3 sequence is 17 residues long. CDR1 is SGHRS and CDR2 is YFSETQ in the germline V gene.

The count of this clonotype is one. J is TRBJ2-5 and V is TRBV20-1, with 12 bases aligning to TRBD2. Germline CDR1 and CDR2: DFQATT and SNEGSKA (reference sequence). The ends lost 4 bases at V and 7 bases at J; junction bases unmatched: 13. The CDR3 extends over 16 amino acids. CDR3 coding DNA: TGCAGTGCTACGTCTAGCGGGGGGGCGCAGCGGGGGACCCAGTACTTC. Encoded protein: CSATSSGGAQRGTQYF.

The chain carries TRBV20-1 and TRBJ2-7; 12 bases line up with TRBD1. Trimming cost V 8 bases and J 7 bases; bases outside gene matches: 15. There are 15 residues in the CDR3. Germline CDR1 is DFQATT and CDR2 is SNEGSKA (reference sequence). This CDR3 is CSTVMPGQGAGEQYF. Written as DNA, the CDR3 is TGCAGTACGGTTATGCCGGGACAGGGGGCTGGGGAGCAGTACTTC.

This clonotype was seen repeatedly, ten times or more. This chain links TRBV5-1 with TRBJ1-2, with 11 bases matching TRBD1. The ends lost 6 bases at V and 2 bases at J; junction bases unmatched: 6. The V gene's germline CDR1 is SGHRS and CDR2 YFSETQ. This CDR3 has 15 amino acids. CDR3 residues: CASTGQGARNYGYTF. The CDR3 DNA sequence: TGCGCCAGCACCGGACAGGGGGCTAGGAACTATGGCTACACCTTC.

This clonotype was counted many times. The chain carries TRBV29-1 and TRBJ1-3, with TRBD1 matching over 7 bases. There are 14 residues in the CDR3. The J segment lost 2 bases and the V segment lost 5 bases, leaving 6 bases of the junction unmatched. Germline V gene data show CDR1 as SQVTM and CDR2 as ANQGSEA. The CDR3 DNA reads as TGCAGCGTTTTCATAGACAGGGCTGGAAACACCATATATTTT. It is translated as CSVFIDRAGNTIYF.

This clonotype has a count of ten or more. This sequence joins TRBV5-1 and TRBJ2-5; D ambiguous. The CDR3 has 15 residues. V dropped 4 bases and J dropped 1 base, with 14 bases sitting between them. The V gene's germline CDR1 is SGHRS and CDR2 YFSETQ. The CDR3 is CASSAWTAFQETQYF. In DNA, the CDR3 is TGCGCCAGCAGCGCCTGGACGGCTTTCCAAGAGACCCAGTACTTC.

This clonotype turned up a few times. CDR3 DNA sequence: TGTGCCAGCAGCTTAATAAGACAGAATTCTGAAGCTTTCTTT. Protein sequence: CASSLIRQNSEAFF. This sequence joins TRBV7-8 and TRBJ1-1; a weak D match, TRBD1 (5 bases). Germline V gene lookup returns CDR1 SGHVS and CDR2 FQNEAQ. V was clipped by 2 bases and J by 6 bases, with 13 bases between them. CDR3 size: 14 residues.

This clonotype has a count of ten or more. The J gene is TRBJ2-7, the V gene TRBV7-2, with 7 positions matching TRBD2. Germline V lookup: CDR1 SGHTA, CDR2 FQGNSA. V was clipped by 1 base and J by 3 bases; unmatched bases: 6. This CDR3 has 15 residues. CDR3 amino acids: CASSLGLAEIYEQYF. The CDR3 DNA reads TGTGCCAGCAGCTTAGGGCTAGCGGAGATCTACGAGCAGTACTTC.